This TCR beta chain was found in a study of blood T cell repertoires in COVID-19. Study at large: Italy, Spain and the United States were the sources of the convalescent and acute COVID-19 samples. Sample material is recorded as cDNA or gDNA derived from T cells, B-cell-depleted T cells, or PBMCs.

This CDR3 region has 16 residues. The V gene end was trimmed by 1 base and the J gene end by 6 bases; junction bases not matched to a gene: 5. Germline V gene data show CDR1 as LNHDA and CDR2 as SQIVND (reference sequence). As originally analysed: Scientists estimated how many nucleated cells there were by amplifying reference gene primers. Measured with immunoSEQ multiplex PCR; TCRdb has only the in-frame clones, and not every one. The V and J calls and clone size are taken from that table; D and trimming were inferred from the DNA. The sample consists of more than 200,000 clones, approximately 90% of them appearing once.

Sequenced: peripheral blood. This rearrangement joins TRBV19 to TRBJ2-3; TRBD2 agrees at 12 bases. The source is a woman in her thirties or forties who had recovered from COVID-19. The CDR3 is CASSIVTSGGTDTQYF. The CDR3 nucleotides read TGTGCCAGTAGTATAGTAACTAGCGGGGGGACGGATACGCAGTATTTT.